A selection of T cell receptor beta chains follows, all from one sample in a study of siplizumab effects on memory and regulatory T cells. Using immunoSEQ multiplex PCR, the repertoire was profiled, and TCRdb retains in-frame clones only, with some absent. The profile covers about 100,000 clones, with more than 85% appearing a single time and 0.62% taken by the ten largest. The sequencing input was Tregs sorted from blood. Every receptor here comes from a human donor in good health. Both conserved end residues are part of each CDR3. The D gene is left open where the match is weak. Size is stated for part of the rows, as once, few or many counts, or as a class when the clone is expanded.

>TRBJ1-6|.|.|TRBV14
TGTGCCAGCAGCCAATTCTTCACCTCACCCCTCCACTTT
CASSQFFTSPLHF
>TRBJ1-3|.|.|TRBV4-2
TGTGCCAGCAGCCAAGAAGCCAGCAGAAACACCATATATTTT
CASSQEASRNTIYF
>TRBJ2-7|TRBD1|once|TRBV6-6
TGTGCCAGCAGTTACTCAGGGACAGCCTACGAGCAGTACTTC
CASSYSGTAYEQYF
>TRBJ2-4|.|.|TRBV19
TGTGCCAGTACCCCGGGACACGCGGGGGCCAAAAACATTCAGTACTTC
CASTPGHAGAKNIQYF
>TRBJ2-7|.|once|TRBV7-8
TGTGCCAGCAGCTTAGATTCGGGATTTCCCGGTGGCGAGCAGTACTTC
CASSLDSGFPGGEQYF
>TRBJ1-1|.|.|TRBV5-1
TGCGCCAGCAGCCCCCAGCCGACAGGCTCGAACACTGAAGCTTTCTTT
CASSPQPTGSNTEAFF
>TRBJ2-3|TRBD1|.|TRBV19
TGTGCCAGTATCGCTAGACAGGGTAGCACAGATACGCAGTATTTT
CASIARQGSTDTQYF
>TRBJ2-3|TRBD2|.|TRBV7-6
TGTGCCAGCAGCTTAGTTCGAGCGGGACCAGATACGCAGTATTTT
CASSLVRAGPDTQYF
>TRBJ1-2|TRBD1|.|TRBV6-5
TGTGCCAGCAGTTACTCGATAACAGGGGACCTCTATGGCTACACCTTC
CASSYSITGDLYGYTF
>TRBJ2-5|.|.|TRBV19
TGTGCCAGTAGTATCGGGGGACAAGAGACCCAGTACTTC
CASSIGGQETQYF
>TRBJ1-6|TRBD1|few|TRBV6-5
TGTGCCAGCAACAGGGGGGATAATTCACCCCTCCACTTT
CASNRGDNSPLHF
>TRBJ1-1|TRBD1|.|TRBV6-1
TGTGCCAGCAGTGGCCTTTGGACAGGGGGTTTCTTT
CASSGLWTGGFF
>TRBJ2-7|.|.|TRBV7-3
TGTGCCAGCAGCTCCCAATTAGGCTACGAGCAGTACTTC
CASSSQLGYEQYF
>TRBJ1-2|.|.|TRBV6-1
TGTGCCAGCAGCCAACAGCTAAGTGGTGGCTACACCTTC
CASSQQLSGGYTF
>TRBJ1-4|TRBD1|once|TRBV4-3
TGCGCCAGCAGCCGGGCGGACAGGGCATCTAATGAAAAACTGTTTTTT
CASSRADRASNEKLFF
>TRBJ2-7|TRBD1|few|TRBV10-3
TGTGCCATCAGTTTGACAGGGTTCTACGAGCAGTACTTC
CAISLTGFYEQYF
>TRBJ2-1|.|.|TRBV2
TGTGCCAGCAGTGAAGCGCGAAGGTGGGATTACAATGAGCAGTTCTTC
CASSEARRWDYNEQFF
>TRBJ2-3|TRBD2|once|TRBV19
TGTGCCAGTAGTGTTACCGGGACTAGCGGGAGAGGTGATACGCAGTATTTT
CASSVTGTSGRGDTQYF
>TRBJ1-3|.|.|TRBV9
TGTGCCAGCAGCGTAGATGGAGTCTCTGGAAACACCATATATTTT
CASSVDGVSGNTIYF
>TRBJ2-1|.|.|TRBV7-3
TGTGCCAGCAGCTTAAGGGACTTTAACAATGAGCAGTTCTTC
CASSLRDFNNEQFF
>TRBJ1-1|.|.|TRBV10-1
TGCGCCAGCAGACAGGCTACGAACACTGAAGCTTTCTTT
CASRQATNTEAFF
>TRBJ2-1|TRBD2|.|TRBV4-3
TGCGCCAGCAGCCAAGAGGGACTAGCGGGAGTAGGGTACAATGAGCAGTTCTTC
CASSQEGLAGVGYNEQFF
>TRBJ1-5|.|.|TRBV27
TGTGCCAGCAGTTTGTTCAGAAATCAGCCCCAGCATTTT
CASSLFRNQPQHF
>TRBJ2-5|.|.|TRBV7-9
TGTGCCAGCAGCTACAGGACTGTACAAGAGACCCAGTACTTC
CASSYRTVQETQYF
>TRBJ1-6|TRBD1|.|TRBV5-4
TGTGCCAGCAGACCCAACAGGGGGCCCCTCCACTTT
CASRPNRGPLHF
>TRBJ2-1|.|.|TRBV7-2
TGTGCCAGCAGCTTCCGGGGACAAAGTGGTATCTTC
CASSFRGQSGIF
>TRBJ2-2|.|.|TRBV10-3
TGTGCCATCAGCGGGTCCGGGAAGACCGGGGAGCTGTTTTTT
CAISGSGKTGELFF
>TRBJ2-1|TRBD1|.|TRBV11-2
TGTGCCAGCAGCCCTCCCCCGGGACAGGGGCGAAATGAGCAGTTCTTC
CASSPPPGQGRNEQFF
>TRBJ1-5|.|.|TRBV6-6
TGTGCCAGCAGTTACGGAGATCAGCCCCAGCATTTT
CASSYGDQPQHF
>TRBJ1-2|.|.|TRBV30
TGTGCCTGGAGAGTACCGGGCTACTCTGGGTACACCTTC
CAWRVPGYSGYTF
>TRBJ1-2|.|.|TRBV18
TGTGCCAGCTCACCCCCCTTTCTATACTCCTCTGGCTACACCTTC
CASSPPFLYSSGYTF
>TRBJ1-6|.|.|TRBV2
TGTGCCAGCAGACGGACGTATAATTCACCCCTCCACTTT
CASRRTYNSPLHF
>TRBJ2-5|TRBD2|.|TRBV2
TGTGCCAGCAGTGGGACTAGCGGGGCCGGGGGGACCCAGTACTTC
CASSGTSGAGGTQYF
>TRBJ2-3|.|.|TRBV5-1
TGCGCCAGCAGCTTCTTCCGGGGCCGAACAGATACGCAGTATTTT
CASSFFRGRTDTQYF
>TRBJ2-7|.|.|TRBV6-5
TGTGCCAGCAGTTACTCGGGTATGGGAACCTACGAGCAGTACTTC
CASSYSGMGTYEQYF
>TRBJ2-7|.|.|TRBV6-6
TGTGCCAGCAGGCCCGCGGGTTCCTACGAGCAGTACTTC
CASRPAGSYEQYF
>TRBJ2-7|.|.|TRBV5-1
TGCGCCAGCAGCTTGACCAGGATTTCCGAGCAGTACTTC
CASSLTRISEQYF
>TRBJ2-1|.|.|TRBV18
TGTGCCAGCTCACCAATGAGGCGGCAACCCGCCTACAATGAGCAGTTCTTC
CASSPMRRQPAYNEQFF
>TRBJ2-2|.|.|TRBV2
TGTGCCAGCAGTGAACACGGGGAGCTGTTTTTT
CASSEHGELFF
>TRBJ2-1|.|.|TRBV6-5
TGTGCCAGCAGGAGACAGTCAAGCTCCTACAATGAGCAGTTCTTC
CASRRQSSSYNEQFF
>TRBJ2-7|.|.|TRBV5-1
TGCGCCAGCAGCCGGGACATGACCTACGAGCAGTACTTC
CASSRDMTYEQYF
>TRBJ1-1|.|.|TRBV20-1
TGCAGTGCCCTGTCCGTCTCTGAAGCTTTCTTT
CSALSVSEAFF
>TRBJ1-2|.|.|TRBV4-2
TGTGCCAGCAGCCAAGAAGGCTGGGGGGGCTACACCTTC
CASSQEGWGGYTF
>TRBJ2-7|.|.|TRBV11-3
TGTGCCAGCAGCATCTCCTACGAGCAGTACTTC
CASSISYEQYF
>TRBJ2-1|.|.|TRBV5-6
TGTGCCAGCAGCTTGGTGGCAGGTGAGCAGTTCTTC
CASSLVAGEQFF
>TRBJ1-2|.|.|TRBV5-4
TGTGCCAGCAGCCTACCACAGGATTATGGCTACACCTTC
CASSLPQDYGYTF
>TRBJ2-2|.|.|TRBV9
TGTGCCAGCAGCGTAGGTAGCGGGAACACCGGGGAGCTGTTTTTT
CASSVGSGNTGELFF
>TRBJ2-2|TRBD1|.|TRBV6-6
TGTGCCACTCGACAGGGTCGAATCGGGGAGCTGTTTTTT
CATRQGRIGELFF
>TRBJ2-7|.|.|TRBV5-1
TGCGCCAGCAGCCGGCAAGAGGGGGACGAGCAGTACTTC
CASSRQEGDEQYF
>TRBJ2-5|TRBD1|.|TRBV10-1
TGCGCCAGCAGTAAGGACAGGTACCAAGAGACCCAGTACTTC
CASSKDRYQETQYF
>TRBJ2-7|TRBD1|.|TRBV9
TGTGCCAGCAGCGTAGCATACAGGGGAGACGAGCAGTACTTC
CASSVAYRGDEQYF
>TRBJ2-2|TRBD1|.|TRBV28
TGTGCCAGCAGTTCGTCAGGGGGCACCGGGGAGCTGTTTTTT
CASSSSGGTGELFF
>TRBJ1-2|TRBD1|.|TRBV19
TGTGCCAGTAGTACAGGGCCCATCGGGACAGGGGGTAGCTATGGCTACACCTTC
CASSTGPIGTGGSYGYTF
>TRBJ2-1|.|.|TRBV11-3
TGTGCCAGCAGCTTAGGGGGGGCAAATGAGCAGTTCTTC
CASSLGGANEQFF
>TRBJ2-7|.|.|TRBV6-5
TGTGCCAGCAGTCCAGACAGGACCTACGAGCAGTACTTC
CASSPDRTYEQYF
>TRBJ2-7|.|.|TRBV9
TGTGCCAGCAGCGTAGCAGGCCAGGGCGAGCAGTACTTC
CASSVAGQGEQYF
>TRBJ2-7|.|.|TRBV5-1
TGCGCCAGCAGCTTGGAGGGGCGGAGGAGCTCCTACGAGCAGTACTTC
CASSLEGRRSSYEQYF
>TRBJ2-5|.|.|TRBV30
TGTGCCTGGAGTGTTCTCGGACAGACCCAGTACTTC
CAWSVLGQTQYF
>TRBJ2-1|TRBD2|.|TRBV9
TGTGCCAGCAGCGTGATAGCGGGAGGCAATGAGCAGTTCTTC
CASSVIAGGNEQFF
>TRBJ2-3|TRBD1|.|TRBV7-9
TGTGCCAGCAGCGTGACAGGGGCGATCACAGATACGCAGTATTTT
CASSVTGAITDTQYF